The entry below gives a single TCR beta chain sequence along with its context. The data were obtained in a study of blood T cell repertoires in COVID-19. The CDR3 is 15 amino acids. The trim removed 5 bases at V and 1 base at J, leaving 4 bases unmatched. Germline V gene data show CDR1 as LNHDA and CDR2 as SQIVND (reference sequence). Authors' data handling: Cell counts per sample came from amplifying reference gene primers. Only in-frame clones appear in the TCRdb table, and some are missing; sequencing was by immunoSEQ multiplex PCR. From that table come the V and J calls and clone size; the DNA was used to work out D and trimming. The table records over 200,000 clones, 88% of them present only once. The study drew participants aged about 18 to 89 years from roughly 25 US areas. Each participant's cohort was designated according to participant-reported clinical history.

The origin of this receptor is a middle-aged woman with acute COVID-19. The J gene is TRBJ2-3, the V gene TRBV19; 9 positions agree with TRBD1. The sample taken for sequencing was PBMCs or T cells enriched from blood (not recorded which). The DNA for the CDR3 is TGTGCCAGTAGTTACAGGGGGCTGGGCACAGATACGCAGTATTTT. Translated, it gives CASSYRGLGTDTQYF.